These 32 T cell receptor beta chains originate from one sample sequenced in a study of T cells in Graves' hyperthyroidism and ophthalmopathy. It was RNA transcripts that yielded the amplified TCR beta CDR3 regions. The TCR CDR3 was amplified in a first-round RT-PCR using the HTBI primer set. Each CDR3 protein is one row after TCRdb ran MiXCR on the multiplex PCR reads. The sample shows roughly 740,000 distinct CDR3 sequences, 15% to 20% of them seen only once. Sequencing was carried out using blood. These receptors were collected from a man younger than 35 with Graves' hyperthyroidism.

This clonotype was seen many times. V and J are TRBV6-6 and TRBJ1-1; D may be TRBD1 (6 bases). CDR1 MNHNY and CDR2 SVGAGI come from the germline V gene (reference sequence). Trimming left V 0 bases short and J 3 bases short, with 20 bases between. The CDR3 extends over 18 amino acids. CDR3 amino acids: CASSYSSRGADLDTEAFF. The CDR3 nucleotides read TGTGCCAGCAGTTACTCTTCGCGGGGGGCGGATTTGGACACTGAAGCTTTCTTT.

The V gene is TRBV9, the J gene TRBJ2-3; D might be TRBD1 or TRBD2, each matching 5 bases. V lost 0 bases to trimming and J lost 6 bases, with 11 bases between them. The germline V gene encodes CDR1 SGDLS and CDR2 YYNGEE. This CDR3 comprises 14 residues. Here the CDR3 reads CASSVDKGTDTQYF. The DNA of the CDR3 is TGTGCCAGCAGCGTAGACAAAGGGACGGATACGCAGTATTTT.

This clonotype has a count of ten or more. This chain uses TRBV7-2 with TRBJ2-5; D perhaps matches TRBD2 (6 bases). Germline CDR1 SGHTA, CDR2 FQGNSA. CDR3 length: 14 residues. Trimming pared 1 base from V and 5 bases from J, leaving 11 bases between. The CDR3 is CASSLEVGGETQYF. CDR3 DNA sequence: TGTGCCAGCAGCTTAGAAGTTGGGGGGGAGACCCAGTACTTC.

The CDR3 region has the DNA TGTGCCAGCAGTTTACGGGATCGACTAGCGGGAAACACCGGGGAGCTGTTTTTT. Its translation is CASSLRDRLAGNTGELFF. The chain couples TRBV28 to TRBJ2-2, with TRBD2 identical over 11 bases. In germline, CDR1 is MDHEN, CDR2 SYDVKM. This CDR3 has 18 amino acids. The J segment lost 2 bases and the V segment lost 2 bases, leaving 7 bases of the junction unmatched.

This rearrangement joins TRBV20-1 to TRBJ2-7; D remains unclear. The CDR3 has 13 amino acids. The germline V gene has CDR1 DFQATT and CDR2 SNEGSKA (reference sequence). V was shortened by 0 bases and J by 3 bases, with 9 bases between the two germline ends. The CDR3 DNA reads TGCAGTGCTAGAGAAGGGTCTCTCTACGAGCAGTACTTC. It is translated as CSAREGSLYEQYF.

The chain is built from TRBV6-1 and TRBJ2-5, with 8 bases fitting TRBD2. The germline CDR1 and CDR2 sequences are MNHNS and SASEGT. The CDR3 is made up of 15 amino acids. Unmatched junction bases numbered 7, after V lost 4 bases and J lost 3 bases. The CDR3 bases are TGTGCCAGCAGTGGGGACCCGGGACTAGAAGAGACCCAGTACTTC. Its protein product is CASSGDPGLEETQYF.

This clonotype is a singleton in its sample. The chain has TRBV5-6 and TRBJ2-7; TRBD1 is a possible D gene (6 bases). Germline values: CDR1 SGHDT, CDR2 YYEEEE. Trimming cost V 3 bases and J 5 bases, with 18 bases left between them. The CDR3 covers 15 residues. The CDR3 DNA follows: TGTGCCAGCAGCTCCCGCTATCTGTCAGGGGACGAGCAGTACTTC. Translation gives CASSSRYLSGDEQYF.

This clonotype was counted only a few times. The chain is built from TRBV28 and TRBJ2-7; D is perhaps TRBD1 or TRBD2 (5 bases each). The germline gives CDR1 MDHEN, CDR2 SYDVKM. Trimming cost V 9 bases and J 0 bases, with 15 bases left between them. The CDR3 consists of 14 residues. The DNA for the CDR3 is TGTGCCAGTGGACGGGGCACGGCCTCCTACGAGCAGTACTTC. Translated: CASGRGTASYEQYF.

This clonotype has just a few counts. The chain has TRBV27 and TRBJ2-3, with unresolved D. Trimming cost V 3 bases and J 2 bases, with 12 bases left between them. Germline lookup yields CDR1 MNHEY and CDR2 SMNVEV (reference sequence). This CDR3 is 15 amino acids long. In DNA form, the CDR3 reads TGTGCCAGCAGTTTTCAAATAGCTTACACAGATACGCAGTATTTT. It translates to CASSFQIAYTDTQYF.

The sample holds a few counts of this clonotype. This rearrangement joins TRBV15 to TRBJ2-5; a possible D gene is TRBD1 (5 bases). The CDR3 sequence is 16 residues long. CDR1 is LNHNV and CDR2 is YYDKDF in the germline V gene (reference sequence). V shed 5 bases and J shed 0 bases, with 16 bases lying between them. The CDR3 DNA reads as TGTGCCACCAGCGGAAGTTTAGGGGTGTACCAAGAGACCCAGTACTTC. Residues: CATSGSLGVYQETQYF.

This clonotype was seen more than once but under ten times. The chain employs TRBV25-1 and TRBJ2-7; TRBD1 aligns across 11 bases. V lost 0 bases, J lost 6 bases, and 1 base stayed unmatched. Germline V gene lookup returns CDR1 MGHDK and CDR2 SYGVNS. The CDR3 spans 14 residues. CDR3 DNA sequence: TGTGCCAGCAGTGAATATGGGACAGGGGGCGAGCAGTACTTC. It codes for CASSEYGTGGEQYF.

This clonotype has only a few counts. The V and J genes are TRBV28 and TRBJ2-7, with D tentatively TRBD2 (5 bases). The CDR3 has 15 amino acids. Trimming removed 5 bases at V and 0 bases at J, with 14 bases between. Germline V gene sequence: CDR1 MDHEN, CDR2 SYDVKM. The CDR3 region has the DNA TGTGCCAGCAGTCCCAGGCGGGTTTTCTCCTACGAGCAGTACTTC. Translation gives CASSPRRVFSYEQYF. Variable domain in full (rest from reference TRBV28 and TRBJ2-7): DVKVTQSSRYLVKRTGEKVFLECVQDMDHENMFWYRQDPGLGLRLIYFSYDVKMKEKGDIPEGYSVSREKKERFSLILESASTNQTSMYLCASSPRRVFSYEQYFGPGTRLTVT.

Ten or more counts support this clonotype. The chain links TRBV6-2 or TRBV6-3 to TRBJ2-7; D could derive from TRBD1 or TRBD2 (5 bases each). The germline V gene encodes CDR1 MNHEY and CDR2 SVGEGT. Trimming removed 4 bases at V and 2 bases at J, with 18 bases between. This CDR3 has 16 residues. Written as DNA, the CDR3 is TGTGCCAGCAGTTTCAGTTCGGGACGGATCCCCTACGAGCAGTACTTC. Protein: CASSFSSGRIPYEQYF.

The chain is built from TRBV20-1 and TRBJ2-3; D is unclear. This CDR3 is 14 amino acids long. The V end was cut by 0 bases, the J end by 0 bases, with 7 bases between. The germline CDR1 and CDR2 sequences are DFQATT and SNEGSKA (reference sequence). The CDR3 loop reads CSAREDASTDTQYF. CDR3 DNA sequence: TGCAGTGCTAGAGAAGATGCTAGCACAGATACGCAGTATTTT.

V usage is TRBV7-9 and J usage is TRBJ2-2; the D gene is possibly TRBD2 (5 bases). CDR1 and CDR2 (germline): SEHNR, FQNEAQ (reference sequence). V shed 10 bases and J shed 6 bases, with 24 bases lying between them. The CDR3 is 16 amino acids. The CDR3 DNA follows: TGTGCCACCCCGCTGGACCAAAGAGGGCCCCCCGGGGAGCTGTTTTTT. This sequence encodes CATPLDQRGPPGELFF.

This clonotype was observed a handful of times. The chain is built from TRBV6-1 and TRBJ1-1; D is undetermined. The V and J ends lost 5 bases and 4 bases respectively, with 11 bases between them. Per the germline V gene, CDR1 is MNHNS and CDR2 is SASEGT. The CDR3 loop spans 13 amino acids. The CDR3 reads CASSFDLGTEAFF. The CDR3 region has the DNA TGTGCCAGCAGTTTTGACTTGGGCACTGAAGCTTTCTTT.

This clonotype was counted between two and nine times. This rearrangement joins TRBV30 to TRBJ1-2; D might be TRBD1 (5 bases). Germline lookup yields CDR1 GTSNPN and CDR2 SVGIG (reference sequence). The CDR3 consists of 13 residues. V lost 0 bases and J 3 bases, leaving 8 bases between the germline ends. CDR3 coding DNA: TGTGCCTGGAGTGTAACCAGGGACTATGGCTACACCTTC. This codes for CAWSVTRDYGYTF.

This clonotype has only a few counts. The DNA of the CDR3 is TGTGCCAGCTCACGCCAACCCGGGACTGACAAGTACGAGCAGTACTTC. Protein sequence: CASSRQPGTDKYEQYF. The chain links TRBV18 to TRBJ2-7, with D possibly being TRBD2 (6 bases). Trimming removed 4 bases from V and 4 bases from J, with 20 bases in between. The CDR3 is made up of 16 amino acids. Germline V lookup: CDR1 KGHSH, CDR2 LQKENI.

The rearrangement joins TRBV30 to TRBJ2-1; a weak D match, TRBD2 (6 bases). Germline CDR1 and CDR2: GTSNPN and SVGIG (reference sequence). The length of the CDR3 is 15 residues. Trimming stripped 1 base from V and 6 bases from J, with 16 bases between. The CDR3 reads CAWSEDYLPTNEQFF. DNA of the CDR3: TGTGCCTGGAGTGAGGACTACCTTCCAACCAATGAGCAGTTCTTC.

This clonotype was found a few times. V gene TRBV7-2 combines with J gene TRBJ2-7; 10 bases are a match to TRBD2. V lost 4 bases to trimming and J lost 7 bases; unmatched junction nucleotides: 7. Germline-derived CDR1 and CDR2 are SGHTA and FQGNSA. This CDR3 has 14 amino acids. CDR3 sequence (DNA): TGTGCCAGCAGCTCTAGCGGGAGCGTTTATGAGCAGTACTTC. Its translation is CASSSSGSVYEQYF.

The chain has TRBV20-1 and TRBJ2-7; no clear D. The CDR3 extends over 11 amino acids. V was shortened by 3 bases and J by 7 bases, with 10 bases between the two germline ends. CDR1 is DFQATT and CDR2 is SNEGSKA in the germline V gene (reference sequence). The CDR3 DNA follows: TGCAGTGCTAGTATTCTGGGGGAGCAGTACTTC. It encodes CSASILGEQYF.

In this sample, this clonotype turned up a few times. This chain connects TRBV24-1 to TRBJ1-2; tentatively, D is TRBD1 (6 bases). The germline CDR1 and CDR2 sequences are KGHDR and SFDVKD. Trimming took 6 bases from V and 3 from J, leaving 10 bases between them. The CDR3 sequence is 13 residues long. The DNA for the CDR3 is TGTGCCACCAGTCCACAGGGTGACTATGGCTACACCTTC. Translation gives CATSPQGDYGYTF.

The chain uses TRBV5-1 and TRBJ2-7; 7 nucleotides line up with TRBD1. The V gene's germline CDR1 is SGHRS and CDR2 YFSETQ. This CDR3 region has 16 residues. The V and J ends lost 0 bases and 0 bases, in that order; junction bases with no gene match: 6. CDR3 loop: CASSLGNAGGSYEQYF. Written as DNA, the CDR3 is TGCGCCAGCAGCTTGGGCAACGCAGGGGGCTCCTACGAGCAGTACTTC.

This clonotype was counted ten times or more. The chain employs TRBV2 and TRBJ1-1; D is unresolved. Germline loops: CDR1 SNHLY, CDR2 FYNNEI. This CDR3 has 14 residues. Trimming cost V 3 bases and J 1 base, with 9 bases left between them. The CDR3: CASSEGVRNTEAFF. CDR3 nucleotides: TGTGCCAGCAGTGAGGGCGTTAGGAACACTGAAGCTTTCTTT.

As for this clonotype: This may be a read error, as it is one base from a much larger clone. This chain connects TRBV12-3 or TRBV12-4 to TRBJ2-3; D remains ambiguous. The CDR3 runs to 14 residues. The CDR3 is CAGSLIGSTDTQYF. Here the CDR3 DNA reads TGTGCCGGCAGTTTAATCGGCAGCACAGATACGCAGTATTTT.

As DNA, the CDR3 is TGTGCCACCAGTGACTCGACAGCGGTCTCCTACAATGAGCAGTTCTTC. This gives the protein CATSDSTAVSYNEQFF. The chain combines TRBV24-1 with TRBJ2-1, with D tentatively TRBD1 or TRBD2 (5 bases each). V lost 4 bases and J 0 bases, leaving 12 bases between the germline ends. The germline V gene encodes CDR1 KGHDR and CDR2 SFDVKD. The length of the CDR3 is 16 residues.

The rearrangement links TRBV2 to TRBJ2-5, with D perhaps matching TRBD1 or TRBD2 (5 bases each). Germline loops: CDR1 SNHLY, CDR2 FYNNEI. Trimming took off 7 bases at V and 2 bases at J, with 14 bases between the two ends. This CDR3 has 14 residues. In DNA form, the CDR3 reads TGTGCCAGCACCCTAGGGACGGGACAAGAGACCCAGTACTTC. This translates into CASTLGTGQETQYF.

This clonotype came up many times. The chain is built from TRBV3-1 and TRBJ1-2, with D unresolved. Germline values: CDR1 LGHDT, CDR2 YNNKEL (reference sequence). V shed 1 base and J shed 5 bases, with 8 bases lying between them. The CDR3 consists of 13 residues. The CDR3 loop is CASSQVEHYGYTF. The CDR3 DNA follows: TGTGCCAGCAGCCAAGTGGAGCATTATGGCTACACCTTC.

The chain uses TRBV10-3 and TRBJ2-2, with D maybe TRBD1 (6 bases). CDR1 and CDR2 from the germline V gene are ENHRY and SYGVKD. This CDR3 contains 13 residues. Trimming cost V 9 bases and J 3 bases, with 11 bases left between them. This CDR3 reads CAILQGDTGELFF. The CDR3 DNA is TGTGCCATATTACAGGGTGACACCGGGGAGCTGTTTTTT.

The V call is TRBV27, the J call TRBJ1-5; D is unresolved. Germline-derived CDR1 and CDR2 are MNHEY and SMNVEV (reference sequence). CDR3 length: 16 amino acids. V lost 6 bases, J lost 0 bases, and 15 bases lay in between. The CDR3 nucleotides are TGTGCCAGCAGCCTCCTGCCCGGGGATAGCAATCAGCCCCAGCATTTT. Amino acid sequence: CASSLLPGDSNQPQHF.

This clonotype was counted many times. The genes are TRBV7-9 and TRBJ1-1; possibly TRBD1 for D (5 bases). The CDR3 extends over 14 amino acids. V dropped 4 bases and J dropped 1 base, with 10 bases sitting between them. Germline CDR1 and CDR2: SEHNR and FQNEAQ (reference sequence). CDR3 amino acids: CASSSRAGNTEAFF. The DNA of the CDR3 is TGTGCCAGCAGCTCCAGGGCAGGGAACACTGAAGCTTTCTTT.

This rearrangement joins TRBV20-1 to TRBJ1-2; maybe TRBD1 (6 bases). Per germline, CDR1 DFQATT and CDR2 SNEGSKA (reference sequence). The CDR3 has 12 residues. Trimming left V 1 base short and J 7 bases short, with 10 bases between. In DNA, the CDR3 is TGCAGTGCTAGAGGAGGGGGTGGTGGCTACACCTTC. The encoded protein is CSARGGGGGYTF.